These 20 T cell receptor beta chains came from one sample sequenced in a study of CD8 T cells in ankylosing spondylitis (dated by TCRdb to the late 2010s). Paper-wide results and their limitations: A TCR beta motif of seven or eight highly homologous amino acid variants appeared characteristic of blood from ankylosing spondylitis patients.

The method behind the library was 5' RACE. Sequenced on an Illumina HiSeq 2500. Using fastp trimming at Q25 and MiXCR clonotype assembly, TCRdb reanalyzed the public sequencing data and kept in-frame beta chains. Entries that share a CDR3 protein sequence are merged under the most common genes and DNA. For this sample there are approximately 220,000 distinct CDR3 sequences; approximately 20% appear just once. Of the sample, about 42% is held by the ten largest clones. The antigens these receptors bind are not known. Material for sequencing was blood, either unsorted or a sorted T cell fraction (not recorded which). All receptors derive from a male donor with ankylosing spondylitis.

The V and J genes are TRBV6-1 and TRBJ2-2; D possibly corresponds to TRBD2 (5 bases). This CDR3 has 16 amino acids. Germline CDR1 reads MNHNS; CDR2 reads SASEGT. Trimming removed 7 bases at V and 4 bases at J, with 19 bases between. The chain's CDR3 is CASTGGSGWATGELFF. In nucleotides, the CDR3 is TGTGCCAGCACCGGTGGGAGTGGTTGGGCCACCGGGGAGCTGTTTTTT.

The chain carries TRBV7-3 and TRBJ1-5; TRBD1 matches 8 bases. After removal of 5 bases from V and 3 bases from J, the junction contained 6 bases not matched to a gene. The germline CDR1 and CDR2 sequences are SGHTA and FQGTGA. The CDR3 totals 15 residues. CDR3 nucleotides: TGTGCCAGCAGCGCCCGGGACAGGTTCAATCAGCCCCAGCATTTT. It is translated as CASSARDRFNQPQHF.

This clonotype was recorded a few times. The rearrangement links TRBV4-1 to TRBJ1-1; 8 bases match TRBD1. Trimming cost V 5 bases and J 1 base; bases outside gene matches: 9. There are 16 residues in the CDR3. CDR1 is MGHRA, CDR2 YSYEKL, per germline. The CDR3 loop is CASSFLQGASNTEAFF. The CDR3 bases are TGCGCCAGCAGCTTCCTCCAGGGGGCATCGAACACTGAAGCTTTCTTT.

The chain carries TRBV7-8 and TRBJ2-1; D possibly corresponds to TRBD2 (5 bases). This CDR3 comprises 15 residues. Germline loops: CDR1 SGHVS, CDR2 FQNEAQ. Trimming left V 3 bases short and J 7 bases short, with 16 bases between. The CDR3 nucleotides are TGTGCCAGCAGCTTGAGGGCTAGTCTGGGTAATGAGCAGTTCTTC. Encoded protein: CASSLRASLGNEQFF. Looking up the rest from reference TRBV7-8 and TRBJ2-1 gives the full variable domain: GAGVSQSPRYKVAKRGQDVALRCDPISGHVSLFWYQQALGQGPEFLTYFQNEAQLDKSGLPSDRFFAERPEGSVSTLKIQRTQQEDSAVYLCASSLRASLGNEQFFGPGTRLTVL.

The chain couples TRBV29-1 to TRBJ2-5; the D gene is possibly TRBD1 (5 bases). V shed 1 base and J shed 5 bases, with 8 bases lying between them. Germline loops: CDR1 SQVTM, CDR2 ANQGSEA. The CDR3 loop spans 12 amino acids. CDR3: CSVEGGWETQYF. In DNA, the CDR3 is TGCAGCGTTGAAGGGGGCTGGGAGACCCAGTACTTC.

In its sample, this clonotype was seen many times. In DNA, the CDR3 is TGTGCCAGCAGTGTCGAGGGTTACAATGAGCAGTTCTTC. Translated: CASSVEGYNEQFF. This chain connects TRBV9 to TRBJ2-1; D is perhaps TRBD2 (5 bases). Deletions cut 5 bases from V and 4 bases from J, with 10 bases between. The CDR3 is 13 amino acids. CDR1 SGDLS and CDR2 YYNGEE come from the germline V gene.

This clonotype was counted many times. The chain combines TRBV5-1 with TRBJ2-7, with D possibly being TRBD1 or TRBD2 (6 bases each). V shed 2 bases and J shed 6 bases, with 15 bases lying between them. The CDR3 is made up of 14 amino acids. Germline V gene data show CDR1 as SGHRS and CDR2 as YFSETQ. The CDR3 bases are TGCGCCAGCAGCTTCAATCCGGGGGCCCTCGAGCAGTACTTC. It encodes CASSFNPGALEQYF.

This chain joins TRBV28 and TRBJ2-1; 7 nucleotides agree with TRBD1. Germline CDR1 MDHEN, CDR2 SYDVKM. The CDR3 runs 18 residues. V shed 5 bases, J shed 5 bases, and the junction held 18 bases outside the gene matches. CDR3 amino acids: CASSPSRDLTQGDNEQFF. In DNA, the CDR3 is TGTGCCAGCAGTCCGTCCCGGGACCTAACTCAGGGGGACAATGAGCAGTTCTTC.

This clonotype has only a few counts. V is TRBV4-1 and J is TRBJ2-7, with D unclear. Germline V gene data show CDR1 as MGHRA and CDR2 as YSYEKL. The germline V and J ends were trimmed by 1 base and 3 bases, with 7 bases remaining between them. The CDR3 is 13 amino acids. CDR3 sequence: CASSQGPLYEQYF. The CDR3 region has the DNA TGCGCCAGCAGCCAAGGACCCCTCTACGAGCAGTACTTC.

This clonotype appeared a few times. The genes are TRBV27 and TRBJ2-3, with D perhaps matching TRBD2 (6 bases). Looked up from germline, CDR1 is MNHEY and CDR2 is SMNVEV (reference sequence). This CDR3 is 16 amino acids long. Trimming removed 6 bases at V and 1 base at J, with 17 bases between. The CDR3 spells CASSNLAERGTDTQYF. CDR3 DNA: TGTGCCAGCAGCAATCTAGCAGAGCGGGGCACAGATACGCAGTATTTT.

The chain couples TRBV4-2 to TRBJ2-1; 7 bases align to TRBD2. Germline CDR1 and CDR2: LGHNA and YNFKEQ. The V segment lost 8 bases and the J segment 0 bases; nucleotides outside the gene matches: 10. The CDR3 contains 16 residues. The CDR3 sequence: CASYDYGGSSYNEQFF. The CDR3 region has the DNA TGTGCCAGCTACGACTACGGCGGGAGCTCCTACAATGAGCAGTTCTTC.

The chain is built from TRBV12-3 or TRBV12-4 and TRBJ1-5; TRBD1 agrees at 9 bases. The V and J ends lost 4 bases and 11 bases, in that order; junction bases with no gene match: 9. This CDR3 is 14 amino acids long. CDR3 region: CASSSRTGVGSQHF. CDR3 DNA sequence: TGTGCCAGCAGTTCAAGGACAGGGGTCGGGTCCCAGCATTTT.

V is TRBV27 and J is TRBJ2-3, with TRBD2 matching over 7 bases. The V and J ends lost 0 bases and 4 bases, in that order; junction bases with no gene match: 7. CDR3 length: 16 amino acids. CDR1 and CDR2 from the germline V gene are MNHEY and SMNVEV (reference sequence). The CDR3 here is CASSLSGGRGADTQYF. CDR3 DNA sequence: TGTGCCAGCAGTTTATCGGGCGGGAGAGGTGCAGATACGCAGTATTTT.

This clonotype has more than one count but fewer than ten. V gene TRBV29-1 combines with J gene TRBJ1-1; TRBD1 matches 12 bases. This CDR3 is built from 16 residues. CDR1 and CDR2 (germline): SQVTM, ANQGSEA. Trimming removed 0 bases from V and 4 bases from J; junction bases left unmatched: 6. Written as DNA, the CDR3 is TGCAGCGTTGAAGATTACGGGACAGGGGGCATCACTGAAGCTTTCTTT. Encoded protein: CSVEDYGTGGITEAFF.

This clonotype was seen at least ten times. This chain uses TRBV21-1 with TRBJ1-5; the table's TRBD1 call for D was not verified on the DNA. TRBV21-1 is a pseudogene. The CDR3 has 14 amino acids. The CDR3 loop reads CASGAWGTCQPQHF. As DNA, the CDR3 is TGTGCCAGCGGGGCGTGGGGGACTTGTCAGCCCCAGCATTTT.

This clonotype was detected only a few times. The chain links TRBV12-3 or TRBV12-4 to TRBJ1-1; weak D call: TRBD1 (5 bases). The CDR3 consists of 14 residues. V was shortened by 5 bases and J by 0 bases, with 10 bases between the two germline ends. This CDR3 reads CASSLTDMNTEAFF. CDR3 DNA: TGTGCCAGCAGTCTGACAGACATGAACACTGAAGCTTTCTTT.

This clonotype appeared a few times. The V and J genes are TRBV5-1 and TRBJ1-2, with TRBD1 as a possible D gene (6 bases). Germline CDR1 is SGHRS and CDR2 is YFSETQ. Trimming took off 6 bases at V and 3 bases at J, with 12 bases between the two ends. CDR3 length: 13 residues. CDR3 nucleotides: TGCGCCAGCACCGAAGGACAGTACTATGGCTACACCTTC. As protein: CASTEGQYYGYTF.

This clonotype has just a few counts. This chain connects TRBV12-3 or TRBV12-4 to TRBJ2-1, with D tentatively TRBD2 (6 bases). CDR3 length: 16 residues. Trimming removed 8 bases at V and 6 bases at J, with 23 bases between. The CDR3 nucleotides read TGTGCCAGCTCACGGGTTGGCGGGGTAGGGGCCAATGAGCAGTTCTTC. Residues: CASSRVGGVGANEQFF.

The V gene is TRBV4-2, the J gene TRBJ2-5, with TRBD2 identical over 8 bases. Germline lookup yields CDR1 LGHNA and CDR2 YNFKEQ. The CDR3 has 16 amino acids. The J segment lost 4 bases and the V segment lost 2 bases, leaving 9 bases of the junction unmatched. This chain's CDR3 is CASSQPSSGSSETQYF. DNA of the CDR3: TGTGCCAGCAGCCAACCGTCTAGCGGGTCATCAGAGACCCAGTACTTC.

The chain combines TRBV5-1 with TRBJ1-1; 7 bases match TRBD1. The CDR3 sequence is 15 residues long. Unmatched junction bases numbered 7, after V lost 0 bases and J lost 5 bases. Germline CDR1 and CDR2: SGHRS and YFSETQ. The CDR3 DNA follows: TGCGCCAGCAGCTTGGGACAGGGAGCGAGTACTGAAGCTTTCTTT. It yields the protein CASSLGQGASTEAFF.